This T cell receptor (beta chain) was observed in a study of blood T cell repertoires in COVID-19. About the research overall: Researchers got acute and convalescent COVID-19 samples from the United States, Italy and Spain. From T cells, B-cell-depleted T cells, or PBMCs came the material, which was cDNA or gDNA.

Source study methods: Estimated nucleated cell counts came from reference gene primer amplification. Profiled with immunoSEQ multiplex PCR; TCRdb holds only in-frame clones, not every one. The DNA was the basis for D and trimming; V, J and clone size are from that table. Of about 250,000 clones in the sample, around nine tenths are singletons; the top ten hold 1.6%. Trimming took 3 bases from V and 3 from J, leaving 9 bases between them. The CDR3 spans 13 residues. The germline V gene encodes CDR1 LGHDT and CDR2 YNNKEL (reference sequence). Details on this clone: Other DNA variants within this sample encode the same CDR3.

This clonotype was sampled from a woman aged 55-75 years who had recovered from COVID-19. Sequenced sample: peripheral blood. This chain connects TRBV3-1 (or the pseudogene TRBV3-2) to TRBJ2-7, with D possibly being TRBD2 (5 bases). The CDR3 spells CASSQPGGYEQYF. DNA for the CDR3: TGTGCCAGCAGCCAGCCCGGAGGCTACGAGCAGTACTTC.